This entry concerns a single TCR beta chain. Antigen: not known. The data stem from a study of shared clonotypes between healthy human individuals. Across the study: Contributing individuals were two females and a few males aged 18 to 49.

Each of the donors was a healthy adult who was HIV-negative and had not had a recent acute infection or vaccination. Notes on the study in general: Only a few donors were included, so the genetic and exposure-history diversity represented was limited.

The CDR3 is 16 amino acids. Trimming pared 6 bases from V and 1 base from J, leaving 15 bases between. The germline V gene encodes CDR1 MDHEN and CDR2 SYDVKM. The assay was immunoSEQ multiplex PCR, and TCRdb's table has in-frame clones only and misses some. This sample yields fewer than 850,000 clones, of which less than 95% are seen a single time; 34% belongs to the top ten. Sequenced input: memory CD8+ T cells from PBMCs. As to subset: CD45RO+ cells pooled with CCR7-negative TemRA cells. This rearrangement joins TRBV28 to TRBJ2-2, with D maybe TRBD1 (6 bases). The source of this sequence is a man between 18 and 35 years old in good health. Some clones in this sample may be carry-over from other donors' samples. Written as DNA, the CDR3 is TGTGCCAGCAGCCCCCAGGGACACTTGAACACCGGGGAGCTGTTTTTT. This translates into CASSPQGHLNTGELFF. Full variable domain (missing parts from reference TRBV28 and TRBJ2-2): DVKVTQSSRYLVKRTGEKVFLECVQDMDHENMFWYRQDPGLGLRLIYFSYDVKMKEKGDIPEGYSVSREKKERFSLILESASTNQTSMYLCASSPQGHLNTGELFFGEGSRLTVL.